The source of this T cell receptor (beta chain) is a study of vaccination and CD4 T cells after COVID-19. Notes on the study in general: Median SARS-CoV-2-reactive clonotype numbers went from around 20 to 38; this increase was not significant. It was observed that, in convalescent patients, a median about 86% of reactive clones arose only post-vaccination.

Treatment meaning: roughly nine-day PBMC culture with coronavirus spike peptide pools or control peptides (ViraFEST assay). Points on this clonotype: Its matching antigen is unknown.

With the Oncomine TCR Beta short-read assay, DNA from cultured CD4+ T cells was sequenced. TCRdb redid the calling of the PCR reads with MiXCR, one entry per CDR3 protein. This table has around 19,000 distinct CDR3 sequences, roughly 45% appearing once. J was trimmed by 6 bases and V by 6 bases; bases with no gene match: 9. Germline CDR1 and CDR2: LNHDA and SQIVND (reference sequence). This CDR3 has 16 residues. This clonotype was obtained from a human donor who had recovered from COVID-19. The specimen was CD4+ T cells from blood, cultured in vitro. The genes are TRBV19 and TRBJ2-3; the match to TRBD2 covers 13 bases. The CDR3 loop reads CASRSGTSGKSDTQYF. The CDR3 nucleotides read TGTGCCAGTAGATCAGGGACTAGCGGGAAATCGGATACGCAGTATTTT.